The 20 T cell receptor beta chains in this list originate from one sample, sequenced in a study of blood T cell repertoires in COVID-19. This table comes from immunoSEQ multiplex PCR, and its TCRdb copy is limited to in-frame clones, with some not included. This table has about 380,000 clones, about 90% appearing once. The sample was PBMCs or T cells enriched from blood (not recorded which). The receptor source for this set is a woman aged 25 to 45 who had recovered from COVID-19.

CDR3 residues: CASSRGLAGLRETQYF. The CDR3 nucleotides read TGCGCCAGCAGCCGAGGACTAGCGGGGTTGCGAGAGACCCAGTACTTC. V is TRBV5-1 and J is TRBJ2-5; 12 positions match TRBD2. V lost 4 bases to trimming and J lost 4 bases; unmatched junction nucleotides: 8. CDR1 is SGHRS and CDR2 is YFSETQ in the germline V gene. The CDR3 totals 16 residues.

The chain uses TRBV24-1 and TRBJ2-1; 7 bases line up with TRBD1. Germline-derived CDR1 and CDR2 are KGHDR and SFDVKD. The CDR3 is 15 amino acids. V lost 9 bases to trimming and J lost 5 bases; unmatched junction nucleotides: 12. The CDR3 nucleotides read TGTGCCACCGCAATGGCAGGGGGAACAAACAATGAGCAGTTCTTC. It translates to CATAMAGGTNNEQFF.

This clone occurred a few times. This sequence joins TRBV7-2 and TRBJ2-7; D uncertain. CDR1 is SGHTA, CDR2 FQGNSA, per germline. Trimming removed 1 base from V and 3 bases from J, with 10 bases in between. This CDR3 has 14 residues. The CDR3 spells CASSLGRSVYEQYF. The CDR3 region has the DNA TGTGCCAGCAGCTTAGGGCGGTCGGTCTACGAGCAGTACTTC.

V gene TRBV14 combines with J gene TRBJ2-7, with a possible D match to TRBD1 (5 bases). The CDR3 sequence is 13 residues long. Between the trimmed V and J ends, which lost 5 bases and 3 bases, there was a span of 11 bases. Germline V lookup: CDR1 SGHDN, CDR2 FVKESK. The CDR3 bases are TGTGCCAGCAGCAGGACAACCAGCTACGAGCAGTACTTC. It translates to CASSRTTSYEQYF.

The V call is TRBV5-5, the J call TRBJ2-5, with 8 bases lining up with TRBD1. V lost 2 bases and J lost 5; bases outside the gene matches: 8. The CDR3 covers 15 residues. CDR1 is SGHKS and CDR2 is YYEKEE in the germline V gene (reference sequence). This CDR3 is CASSFYTAGGETQYF. The CDR3 DNA reads as TGTGCCAGCAGCTTTTATACTGCAGGGGGCGAGACCCAGTACTTC.

The chain recombines TRBV28 with TRBJ1-2; 9 bases agree with TRBD1. V lost 6 bases, J lost 4 bases, and 9 bases stayed unmatched. CDR1 is MDHEN, CDR2 SYDVKM, per germline. The CDR3 is 15 amino acids. In nucleotides, the CDR3 is TGTGCCAGCAGACTACAGGGGGCGGGAATCTATGGCTACACCTTC. Protein sequence: CASRLQGAGIYGYTF.

The chain is built from TRBV6-1 and TRBJ1-2; D is possibly TRBD1 (6 bases). The germline V gene has CDR1 MNHNS and CDR2 SASEGT. The CDR3 runs to 15 residues. Trimming cost V 1 base and J 5 bases, with 14 bases left between them. The CDR3 loop reads CASSEVGGREYGYTF. The CDR3 nucleotides are TGTGCCAGCAGTGAAGTCGGGGGGCGCGAGTATGGCTACACCTTC.

This chain joins TRBV14 and TRBJ2-5; 8 nucleotides match TRBD2. J gave up 6 bases and V 4 bases, and 13 bases lay outside the gene matches. This CDR3 has 16 amino acids. Germline CDR1 SGHDN, CDR2 FVKESK. As DNA, the CDR3 is TGTGCCAGCAGCCCCTCGGCGTCGCGGGGGGCTAAGACCCAGTACTTC. This codes for CASSPSASRGAKTQYF.

This chain connects TRBV11-2 to TRBJ1-6; TRBD1 aligns across 11 bases. Germline CDR1 reads SGHAT; CDR2 reads FQNNGV. CDR3 size: 15 residues. V was pared by 4 bases and J by 10 bases, with 6 bases of the junction left unmatched. CDR3 nucleotide sequence: TGTGCCAGCAGCTCCCGGGACAGGGGGTTCTCACCCCTCCACTTT. It specifies CASSSRDRGFSPLHF. Full variable domain (missing parts from reference TRBV11-2 and TRBJ1-6): EAGVAQSPRYKIIEKRQSVAFWCNPISGHATLYWYQQILGQGPKLLIQFQNNGVVDDSQLPKDRFSAERLKGVDSTLKIQPAKLEDSAVYLCASSSRDRGFSPLHFGNGTRLTVT.

The gene calls are TRBV5-5 and TRBJ1-5, with 8 positions matching TRBD1. With V trimmed by 2 bases and J by 5 bases, 3 bases remained unmatched. Per germline, CDR1 SGHKS and CDR2 YYEKEE (reference sequence). The CDR3 consists of 14 residues. This chain's CDR3 is CASSFGQGDQPQHF. In nucleotides, the CDR3 is TGTGCCAGCAGCTTTGGACAGGGTGATCAGCCCCAGCATTTT. Together with reference TRBV5-5 and TRBJ1-5, the CDR3 gives the full variable domain: DAGVTQSPTHLIKTRGQQVTLRCSPISGHKSVSWYQQVLGQGPQFIFQYYEKEERGRGNFPDRFSARQFPNYSSELNVNALLLGDSALYLCASSFGQGDQPQHFGDGTRLSIL.

The chain uses TRBV19 and TRBJ1-4; 7 positions agree with TRBD1. Looked up from germline, CDR1 is LNHDA and CDR2 is SQIVND (reference sequence). The CDR3 spans 14 residues. V lost 4 bases to trimming and J lost 10 bases; unmatched junction nucleotides: 9. This chain's CDR3 is CASSTQGEGAKLFF. As DNA, the CDR3 is TGTGCCAGTAGTACCCAGGGGGAAGGGGCAAAACTGTTTTTT. The whole variable domain, remainder taken from reference TRBV19 and TRBJ1-4, is DGGITQSPKYLFRKEGQNVTLSCEQNLNHDAMYWYRQDPGQGLRLIYYSQIVNDFQKGDIAEGYSVSREKKESFPLTVTSAQKNPTAFYLCASSTQGEGAKLFFGSGTQLSVL.

This clone was seen only a few times. CDR3 sequence: CASSVGQGPYNEQFF. In DNA form, the CDR3 reads TGTGCCAGTAGTGTGGGACAGGGGCCCTACAATGAGCAGTTCTTC. The chain couples TRBV19 to TRBJ2-1, with TRBD1 matching over 10 bases. Germline CDR1 and CDR2: LNHDA and SQIVND (reference sequence). There are 15 residues in the CDR3. V was clipped by 5 bases and J by 2 bases; unmatched bases: 3.

This clone was detected only a few times. The chain recombines TRBV6-5 with TRBJ1-6, with D unclear. The length of the CDR3 is 13 residues. The germline CDR1 and CDR2 sequences are MNHEY and SVGAGI. V was trimmed by 10 bases and J by 7 bases, leaving 14 bases between them. The CDR3 coding sequence is TGTGCCACCCAAATGGGCCGAAATTCACCCCTCCACTTT. Its translation is CATQMGRNSPLHF.

This clone has just one count. The chain uses TRBV7-9 and TRBJ1-1, with D unclear. Trimming pared 4 bases from V and 2 bases from J, leaving 11 bases between. From germline, CDR1 is SEHNR and CDR2 FQNEAQ (reference sequence). The CDR3 consists of 14 residues. In DNA form, the CDR3 reads TGTGCCAGCAGCTCCCAAACAGACAACACTGAAGCTTTCTTT. Protein product: CASSSQTDNTEAFF. The variable domain in full, with the rest retrieved from reference TRBV7-9 and TRBJ1-1, is DTGVSQNPRHKITKRGQNVTFRCDPISEHNRLYWYRQTLGQGPEFLTYFQNEAQLEKSRLLSDRFSAERPKGSFSTLEIQRTEQGDSAMYLCASSSQTDNTEAFFGQGTRLTVV.

The rearrangement joins TRBV5-4 to TRBJ2-2; D gene ambiguous. This CDR3 spans 15 amino acids. Germline loops: CDR1 SGHNT, CDR2 YYREEE (reference sequence). The ends were cut back, 0 bases at V and 2 bases at J, with 8 bases in the middle. The CDR3 region has the DNA TGTGCCAGCAGCTTGGGGCAGTTTAACACCGGGGAGCTGTTTTTT. It yields the protein CASSLGQFNTGELFF.

V gene TRBV2 combines with J gene TRBJ2-1; maybe TRBD1 (6 bases). Trimming took off 2 bases at V and 15 bases at J, with 14 bases between the two ends. The CDR3 length is 12 residues. CDR1 is SNHLY, CDR2 FYNNEI, per germline. This chain's CDR3 is CASSERPGARFF. The CDR3 DNA reads as TGTGCCAGCAGTGAACGTCCAGGGGCGAGGTTCTTC. The full variable domain, with the rest looked up from reference TRBV2 and TRBJ2-1, is EPEVTQTPSHQVTQMGQEVILRCVPISNHLYFYWYRQILGQKVEFLVSFYNNEISEKSEIFDDQFSVERPDGSNFTLKIRSTKLEDSAMYFCASSERPGARFFGPGTRLTVL.

The V gene is TRBV18, the J gene TRBJ1-1, with D uncertain. V lost 3 bases and J 0 bases, leaving 5 bases between the germline ends. CDR3 length: 13 residues. In germline, CDR1 is KGHSH, CDR2 LQKENI. The CDR3 reads CASSPTMNTEAFF. The DNA of the CDR3 is TGTGCCAGCTCACCGACAATGAACACTGAAGCTTTCTTT.

The V call is TRBV4-1, the J call TRBJ1-3; D gene uncertain. This CDR3 contains 14 residues. The germline gives CDR1 MGHRA, CDR2 YSYEKL. V lost 0 bases and J lost 4, with 7 bases in between. The CDR3 is CASSQEEVGNTIYF. The DNA of the CDR3 is TGCGCCAGCAGCCAAGAAGAGGTCGGAAACACCATATATTTT.

The count of this clone is one. In nucleotides, the CDR3 is TGTGCCAGCAGCCCGCCCGGACTAGCGGGGGCTTACACCGGGGAGCTGTTTTTT. This sequence encodes CASSPPGLAGAYTGELFF. The chain combines TRBV7-2 with TRBJ2-2, with 13 bases identical to TRBD2. CDR1 SGHTA and CDR2 FQGNSA come from the germline V gene. The CDR3 consists of 18 residues. The junction had 9 bases not matched to a gene; V was cut back by 5 bases and J by 3 bases.

This chain joins TRBV27 and TRBJ2-7; 13 bases fit TRBD2. Germline V gene lookup returns CDR1 MNHEY and CDR2 SMNVEV (reference sequence). This CDR3 contains 14 residues. Trimming took 7 bases from V and 7 from J; bases not matched to a gene: 7. CDR3 sequence reads: CASTRLAGGGEQYF. CDR3 bases: TGTGCCAGCACCCGACTAGCGGGAGGAGGGGAGCAGTACTTC.